Listed here are 4 T cell receptor beta chains from one sample, sequenced in a study of CD8+CD57+ T cells in acquired aplastic anemia. Genomic DNA served as template for TCR beta VDJ and CDR3 profiling. TCRdb passed the reads through MiXCR, listing each CDR3 protein once. Here the sample spans 150,000 to 200,000 distinct CDR3 sequences, over 60% being singletons. Sequenced input: sorted CD4+, CD8+, or CD8+CD57+ T cells (not recorded which) from PBMCs. These TCRs come from a human donor with severe aplastic anemia or a healthy control (not recorded which).

This clonotype came up once. The chain links TRBV6-5 to TRBJ2-7; 8 nucleotides align to TRBD1. The ends lost 0 bases at V and 5 bases at J; junction bases unmatched: 3. The CDR3 length is 14 residues. Germline-derived CDR1 and CDR2 are MNHEY and SVGAGI. CDR3 sequence: CASSYSAGGNEQYF. In nucleotides, the CDR3 is TGTGCCAGCAGTTACTCGGCAGGGGGCAACGAGCAGTACTTC.

V and J are TRBV24-1 and TRBJ2-5, with TRBD2 identical over 7 bases. V gave up 11 bases and J gave up 3 bases; unmatched junction bases: 8. The CDR3 runs to 13 residues. CDR1 KGHDR and CDR2 SFDVKD come from the germline V gene. CDR3 nucleotide sequence: TGTGCCATCAGATCTAGCGGAGAAGAGACCCAGTACTTC. Its translation: CAIRSSGEETQYF.

A note on this clonotype: Its ends do not fully match the called genes, so a read error is possible. This chain connects TRBV6-5 to TRBJ1-1, with 7 bases aligning to TRBD1. The length of the CDR3 is 14 residues. Germline V lookup: CDR1 MNHEY, CDR2 SVGAGI. CDR3 nucleotides: TGTGCCAGCAGTTTTGGACAGGTGAACACTGAAGCTTCCTTT. Its translation: CASSFGQVNTEASF.

The chain links TRBV29-1 to TRBJ2-5; TRBD2 matches at 12 bases. CDR3 length: 15 amino acids. Trimming cost V 2 bases and J 5 bases; bases outside gene matches: 6. Germline values: CDR1 SQVTM, CDR2 ANQGSEA. The CDR3 sequence is CSVEYPGLAGETQYF. DNA of the CDR3: TGCAGCGTTGAATACCCGGGACTAGCGGGTGAGACCCAGTACTTC.